This TCR beta chain came from a study of OX40 agonist ivuxolimab in advanced cancers. V lost 0 bases and J 4 bases, leaving 2 bases between the germline ends. CDR3 size: 11 residues. In germline, CDR1 is SGHKS, CDR2 YYEKEE (reference sequence). Study-wide results and limits: Antigen specificity was not determined for the expanded peripheral T cells.

Repertoires were generated with immunoSEQ multiplex PCR, while TCRdb's copy carries only in-frame clones and drops some. The sample includes roughly 23,000 clones, 75% to 90% seen only once; the top ten take nearly 25%. With respect to this clone: What it binds is unknown.

J is TRBJ2-7 and V is TRBV5-5; D unresolved. Sample: CD4+ or CD8+ T cells sorted from blood, taken in a trial of the OX40 agonist ivuxolimab. This clonotype was obtained from an adult with an advanced solid tumor such as melanoma, head and neck, liver or kidney cancer. The CDR3 DNA reads TGTGCCAGCAGCTTGGGTTACGAGCAGTACTTC. Protein sequence: CASSLGYEQYF. Using reference TRBV5-5 and TRBJ2-7 for the parts outside the CDR3, the full variable domain is DAGVTQSPTHLIKTRGQQVTLRCSPISGHKSVSWYQQVLGQGPQFIFQYYEKEERGRGNFPDRFSARQFPNYSSELNVNALLLGDSALYLCASSLGYEQYFGPGTRLTVT.